Following are 31 T cell receptor beta chains from one sample sequenced in a study of T cell responses to AZD1222 COVID-19 vaccine. TCRdb keeps only in-frame clones here, not all; method: immunoSEQ multiplex PCR. In the table there are approximately 120,000 clones, about 93% of which are singletons. This specimen was peripheral blood, taken on day 0 of AZD1222 vaccination. The receptor set was obtained from an adult in good health.

This rearrangement joins TRBV7-9 to TRBJ1-1, with a tentative D call TRBD1 (5 bases). CDR3 length: 17 amino acids. Deletions cut 6 bases from V and 1 base from J, with 21 bases between. Looked up from germline, CDR1 is SEHNR and CDR2 is FQNEAQ (reference sequence). This CDR3 reads CASRGEGLSPGNTEAFF. CDR3 nucleotide sequence: TGTGCCAGCAGAGGAGAGGGACTCTCGCCAGGGAACACTGAAGCTTTCTTT. The full variable domain, completed using reference TRBV7-9 and TRBJ1-1, is DTGVSQNPRHKITKRGQNVTFRCDPISEHNRLYWYRQTLGQGPEFLTYFQNEAQLEKSRLLSDRFSAERPKGSFSTLEIQRTEQGDSAMYLCASRGEGLSPGNTEAFFGQGTRLTVV.

The rearrangement links TRBV2 to TRBJ2-7; perhaps TRBD1 as D (6 bases). Germline V lookup: CDR1 SNHLY, CDR2 FYNNEI. This CDR3 has 13 residues. The CDR3 DNA sequence: TGTGCATCAGGGGCTGAAACTTCCTACGAGCAGTACTTC. Translating it yields CASGAETSYEQYF.

This chain links TRBV14 with TRBJ1-1; 8 nucleotides agree with TRBD1. The germline V gene encodes CDR1 SGHDN and CDR2 FVKESK. Losses at the gene ends were 0 bases for V and 5 bases for J; bases not matched to a gene: 8. The CDR3 contains 16 residues. The CDR3, as DNA: TGTGCCAGCAGCCAAGACTGGACAGGGAGGAGGACTGAAGCTTTCTTT. Its translation: CASSQDWTGRRTEAFF. Combining the CDR3 with reference TRBV14 and TRBJ1-1 gives the whole variable domain EAGVTQFPSHSVIEKGQTVTLRCDPISGHDNLYWYRRVMGKEIKFLLHFVKESKQDESGMPNNRFLAERTGGTYSTLKVQPAELEDSGVYFCASSQDWTGRRTEAFFGQGTRLTVV.

The genes are TRBV6-5 and TRBJ2-1, with 7 bases identical to TRBD2. The CDR3 sequence is 13 residues long. Germline V lookup: CDR1 MNHEY, CDR2 SVGAGI. After removal of 7 bases from V and 5 bases from J, the junction contained 5 bases not matched to a gene. The CDR3 loop is CASKRGADNEQFF. For the CDR3, the DNA is TGTGCCAGCAAGCGGGGCGCGGACAATGAGCAGTTCTTC.

J is TRBJ2-1 and V is TRBV9; D is unresolved. The length of the CDR3 is 12 residues. The V gene's germline CDR1 is SGDLS and CDR2 YYNGEE. Deletions cut 0 bases from V and 8 bases from J, with 6 bases between. CDR3 sequence (DNA): TGTGCCAGCAGCGTAGCCGGACATGAGCAGTTCTTC. It translates to CASSVAGHEQFF.

The rearrangement uses TRBV7-3 and TRBJ2-1; a weak D match, TRBD1 (5 bases). Germline V CDR1 and CDR2: SGHTA, FQGTGA. Trimming took off 4 bases at V and 0 bases at J, with 10 bases between the two ends. There are 15 residues in the CDR3. CDR3 loop: CASSSGHLSYNEQFF. Written as DNA, the CDR3 is TGTGCCAGCAGCTCCGGACACCTCTCCTACAATGAGCAGTTCTTC.

The rearrangement links TRBV2 to TRBJ1-4, with D unresolved. The CDR3 length is 13 residues. Trimming pared 8 bases from V and 4 bases from J, leaving 11 bases between. CDR1 is SNHLY, CDR2 FYNNEI, per germline. The CDR3 sequence: CASSRKSNEKLFF. Written as DNA, the CDR3 is TGTGCCAGCTCTCGAAAGAGTAATGAAAAACTGTTTTTT.

The chain recombines TRBV27 with TRBJ2-1; D gene unclear. Trimming took 0 bases from V and 9 from J, leaving 12 bases between them. This CDR3 spans 14 amino acids. Looked up from germline, CDR1 is MNHEY and CDR2 is SMNVEV (reference sequence). The CDR3 coding sequence is TGTGCCAGCAGTTTATCGAACTACCCAGGTGAGCAGTTCTTC. Amino acids: CASSLSNYPGEQFF.

The chain uses TRBV11-2 and TRBJ2-7; the D is unclear. This CDR3 comprises 14 residues. Per germline, CDR1 SGHAT and CDR2 FQNNGV. V lost 1 base, J lost 2 bases, and 9 bases lay in between. Here the CDR3 DNA reads TGTGCCAGCAGCTTAGCCCAAGGACCCTACGAGCAGTACTTC. Its protein is CASSLAQGPYEQYF.

The rearrangement links TRBV27 to TRBJ2-3; possible D gene TRBD2, 5 bases. This CDR3 comprises 14 residues. Trimming took 7 bases from V and 0 from J, leaving 11 bases between them. The germline V gene encodes CDR1 MNHEY and CDR2 SMNVEV (reference sequence). For the CDR3, the DNA is TGTGCCAGCACCCCGGACTGGAGCACAGATACGCAGTATTTT. Encoded protein: CASTPDWSTDTQYF.

The rearrangement joins TRBV3-1 (or the pseudogene TRBV3-2) to TRBJ1-4; D perhaps matches TRBD1 (6 bases). This CDR3 has 15 residues. The germline V gene encodes CDR1 LGHDT and CDR2 YNNKEL (reference sequence). V lost 1 base and J lost 7, with 13 bases in between. The chain's CDR3 is CASSQAAGGGEKLFF. CDR3 coding DNA: TGTGCCAGCAGCCAAGCGGCAGGAGGGGGTGAAAAACTGTTTTTT.

V is TRBV29-1 and J is TRBJ2-3, with D possibly matching TRBD2 (5 bases). Germline CDR1 is SQVTM and CDR2 is ANQGSEA. CDR3 length: 14 amino acids. V lost 7 bases to trimming and J lost 4 bases, with 18 bases between them. DNA for the CDR3: TGCAGCGCCAGTCGAGGAGGATCCCCAGATACGCAGTATTTT. Amino acid sequence: CSASRGGSPDTQYF.

The chain links TRBV21-1 to TRBJ1-1; the table gives TRBD1 as D, unverified against the DNA. TRBV21-1 is flagged as a pseudogene. The CDR3 is made up of 15 amino acids. CDR3 DNA sequence: TGTGCCAGCAGCCTCCAGGGGGCGCGGAGGCCTGAAGCTTTCTTT. This sequence encodes CASSLQGARRPEAFF.

The gene calls are TRBV30 and TRBJ2-4; the D is unclear. With 4 bases removed from V and 5 bases from J, the gap between germline ends came to 12 bases. Per the germline V gene, CDR1 is GTSNPN and CDR2 is SVGIG (reference sequence). This CDR3 has 13 residues. The CDR3 here is CAWTLAGENIQYF. In DNA, the CDR3 is TGTGCCTGGACCCTGGCAGGAGAAAACATTCAGTACTTC.

This clone was seen just once. CDR3 sequence: CASSLGQYEQYF. Written as DNA, the CDR3 is TGTGCCAGCAGCTTGGGGCAGTACGAGCAGTACTTC. V usage is TRBV5-5 and J usage is TRBJ2-7, with D unclear. CDR1 SGHKS and CDR2 YYEKEE come from the germline V gene (reference sequence). Trimming stripped 0 bases from V and 4 bases from J, with 5 bases between. CDR3 size: 12 residues.

The rearrangement joins TRBV18 to TRBJ1-1; no clear D gene. There are 13 residues in the CDR3. Germline V gives CDR1 KGHSH, CDR2 LQKENI. Trimming removed 3 bases at V and 4 bases at J, with 9 bases between. CDR3 region: CASSPESGTEAFF. The CDR3 nucleotides read TGTGCCAGCTCACCCGAGAGTGGCACTGAAGCTTTCTTT.

This chain uses TRBV7-8 with TRBJ1-2; D is ambiguous. V gave up 1 base and J gave up 8 bases, with 17 bases separating them. Germline V gene data show CDR1 as SGHVS and CDR2 as FQNEAQ. There are 15 residues in the CDR3. The CDR3 nucleotides read TGTGCCAGCAGCTTAGGTCTGGGGTTAGATCTGGGCTACACCTTC. It translates to CASSLGLGLDLGYTF.

The chain uses TRBV6-5 and TRBJ1-3, with a possible D match to TRBD1 (6 bases). There are 15 residues in the CDR3. Trimming removed 5 bases at V and 4 bases at J, with 15 bases between. From germline, CDR1 is MNHEY and CDR2 SVGAGI. The CDR3 reads CASSPDWDNGNTIYF. The CDR3 DNA follows: TGTGCCAGCAGTCCTGACTGGGACAACGGAAACACCATATATTTT.

This chain joins TRBV5-1 and TRBJ1-2; D gene unclear. Deletions cut 6 bases from V and 0 bases from J, with 12 bases between. Germline-derived CDR1 and CDR2 are SGHRS and YFSETQ. This CDR3 has 14 residues. The CDR3 protein is CASKVTLTNYGYTF. CDR3 DNA sequence: TGCGCCAGCAAAGTGACACTTACTAACTATGGCTACACCTTC.

This rearrangement joins TRBV7-9 to TRBJ1-1, with D unresolved. Germline CDR1 SEHNR, CDR2 FQNEAQ (reference sequence). The ends were cut back, 3 bases at V and 8 bases at J, with 13 bases in the middle. The CDR3 length is 13 residues. CDR3 bases: TGTGCCAGCAGCTTTTTGGACGGCGTCGAAGCTTTCTTT. This codes for CASSFLDGVEAFF.

V is TRBV19 and J is TRBJ1-2, with D perhaps TRBD1 (6 bases). The CDR3 extends over 14 amino acids. Germline loops: CDR1 LNHDA, CDR2 SQIVND (reference sequence). V gave up 3 bases and J gave up 7 bases, with 15 bases separating them. CDR3 loop: CASSMYARGVGYTF. For the CDR3, the DNA is TGTGCCAGTAGTATGTATGCCAGGGGAGTTGGCTACACCTTC.

V gene TRBV19 combines with J gene TRBJ2-7; a weak D match, TRBD1 (6 bases). Germline CDR1 is LNHDA and CDR2 is SQIVND (reference sequence). V lost 0 bases to trimming and J lost 0 bases, with 18 bases between them. The CDR3 covers 18 residues. As DNA, the CDR3 is TGTGCCAGTAGTATAGATTACGACAGGATACAAAGCTCCTACGAGCAGTACTTC. It is translated as CASSIDYDRIQSSYEQYF. Drawing the rest from reference TRBV19 and TRBJ2-7, the complete variable domain is DGGITQSPKYLFRKEGQNVTLSCEQNLNHDAMYWYRQDPGQGLRLIYYSQIVNDFQKGDIAEGYSVSREKKESFPLTVTSAQKNPTAFYLCASSIDYDRIQSSYEQYFGPGTRLTVT.

This clone has more than one count but fewer than ten. The V gene is TRBV7-2, the J gene TRBJ2-7, with D perhaps TRBD1 (5 bases). Germline V lookup: CDR1 SGHTA, CDR2 FQGNSA. Between the trimmed V and J ends, which lost 4 bases and 4 bases, there was a span of 11 bases. CDR3 length: 13 residues. DNA of the CDR3: TGTGCCAGCAGCTCAGGGTCGACATACGAGCAGTACTTC. This translates into CASSSGSTYEQYF.

V usage is TRBV13 and J usage is TRBJ2-6; D may be TRBD1 (5 bases). CDR3 length equals 17 residues. Trimming removed 6 bases from V and 3 bases from J, with 18 bases in between. Looked up from germline, CDR1 is PRHDT and CDR2 is FYEKMQ (reference sequence). CDR3 sequence (DNA): TGTGCCAGCAGTCCCGCAGGGCGGAAGGGTGGGGCCAACGTCCTGACTTTC. It yields the protein CASSPAGRKGGANVLTF.

This chain uses TRBV10-3 with TRBJ2-1; D ambiguous. V was shortened by 3 bases and J by 4 bases, with 7 bases between the two germline ends. CDR3 length equals 13 residues. The germline CDR1 and CDR2 sequences are ENHRY and SYGVKD. This chain's CDR3 is CAISDTLYNEQFF. Here the CDR3 DNA reads TGTGCCATCAGTGACACGCTATACAATGAGCAGTTCTTC.

The chain links TRBV7-2 to TRBJ1-1, with TRBD1 as a possible D gene (5 bases). V was shortened by 3 bases and J by 4 bases, with 15 bases between the two germline ends. The CDR3 covers 15 residues. CDR1 is SGHTA, CDR2 FQGNSA, per germline. The CDR3 reads CASSFSGRGGTEAFF. The CDR3 DNA follows: TGTGCCAGCAGCTTTAGTGGCCGCGGGGGCACTGAAGCTTTCTTT.

This chain joins TRBV18 and TRBJ2-2; D call uncertain. The CDR3 length is 15 residues. Trimming removed 1 base at V and 3 bases at J, with 9 bases between. Germline lookup yields CDR1 KGHSH and CDR2 LQKENI. In nucleotides, the CDR3 is TGTGCCAGCTCACCACAGCAGACCCACACCGGGGAGCTGTTTTTT. Residues: CASSPQQTHTGELFF.

V usage is TRBV7-6 and J usage is TRBJ1-3; 8 bases are shared with TRBD1. Per the germline V gene, CDR1 is SGHVS and CDR2 is FNYEAQ. This CDR3 has 15 residues. V dropped 5 bases and J dropped 2; count of bases not matched to a gene: 5. As DNA, the CDR3 is TGTGCCAGCAGCCGTGACAGGGGTGCTGGAAACACCATATATTTT. Residues: CASSRDRGAGNTIYF.

V and J are TRBV21-1 and TRBJ1-1. TRBV21-1 represents a pseudogene. The length of the CDR3 is 14 residues. The chain's CDR3 is CASSKGDVNTEAFF. CDR3 nucleotide sequence: TGTGCCAGCAGCAAAGGCGACGTGAACACTGAAGCTTTCTTT.

V gene TRBV6-2 or TRBV6-3 combines with J gene TRBJ2-1; D possibly uses TRBD1 or TRBD2 (6 bases each). The CDR3 runs to 18 residues. Germline V gives CDR1 MNHEY, CDR2 SVGEGT. Trimming shortened V by 2 bases and J by 3 bases, and 20 bases separated the two germline ends. The CDR3 bases are TGTGCCAGCAGTTACCACCTAAGGAGGGGGACGCTCTACAATGAGCAGTTCTTC. Protein sequence: CASSYHLRRGTLYNEQFF.

This chain joins TRBV13 and TRBJ1-1; 9 bases align to TRBD1. J lost 3 bases, V lost 5 bases, and 7 bases had no gene match. The germline V gene encodes CDR1 PRHDT and CDR2 FYEKMQ (reference sequence). The CDR3 is made up of 15 amino acids. The CDR3 DNA sequence: TGTGCCAGCAGCCCCGGGAGGACAGGGGACACTGAAGCTTTCTTT. Translated: CASSPGRTGDTEAFF.